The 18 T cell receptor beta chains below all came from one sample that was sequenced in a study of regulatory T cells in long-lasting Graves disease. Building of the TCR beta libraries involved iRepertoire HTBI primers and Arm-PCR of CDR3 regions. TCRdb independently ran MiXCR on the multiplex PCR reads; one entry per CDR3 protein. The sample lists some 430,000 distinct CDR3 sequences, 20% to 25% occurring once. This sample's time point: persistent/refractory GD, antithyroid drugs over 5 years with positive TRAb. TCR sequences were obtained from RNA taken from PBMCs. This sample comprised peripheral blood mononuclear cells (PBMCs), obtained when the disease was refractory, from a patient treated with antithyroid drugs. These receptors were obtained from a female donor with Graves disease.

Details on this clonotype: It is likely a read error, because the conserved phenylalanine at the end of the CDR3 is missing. CDR3 DNA: TGTGCCAGCAGCCAAGTGAGCTTCTACGAGCAGTACCTC. It yields the protein CASSQVSFYEQYL. This chain joins TRBV3-1 and TRBJ2-7; the D is unclear. The CDR3 spans 13 residues. CDR1 LGHDT and CDR2 YNNKEL come from the germline V gene (reference sequence). V lost 1 base to trimming and J lost 3 bases, with 7 bases between them.

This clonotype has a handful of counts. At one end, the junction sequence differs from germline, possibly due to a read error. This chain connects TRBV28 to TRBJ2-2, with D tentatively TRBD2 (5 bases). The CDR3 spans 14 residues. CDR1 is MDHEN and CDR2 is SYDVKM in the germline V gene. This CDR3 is CATAARVIPGELFF. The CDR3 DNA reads TGTGCCACGGCGGCTCGAGTGATCCCCGGGGAGTTGTTTTTT.

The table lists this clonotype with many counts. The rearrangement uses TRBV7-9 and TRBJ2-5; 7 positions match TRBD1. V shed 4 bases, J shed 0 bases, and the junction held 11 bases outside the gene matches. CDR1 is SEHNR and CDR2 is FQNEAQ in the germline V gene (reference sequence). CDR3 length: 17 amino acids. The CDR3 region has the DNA TGTGCCAGCAGCTCGGGACCGGGACAGCTGAACCAAGAGACCCAGTACTTC. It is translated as CASSSGPGQLNQETQYF.

CDR3 in DNA: TGTGCCAGCAGTCCTCCCTCCGGGACTAGCGGGAGGGCCGACTACAATGAGCAGTTCTTC. Its protein is CASSPPSGTSGRADYNEQFF. The chain recombines TRBV27 with TRBJ2-1, with 16 bases aligning to TRBD2. V dropped 5 bases and J dropped 3; count of bases not matched to a gene: 13. The length of the CDR3 is 20 residues. Germline V CDR1 and CDR2: MNHEY, SMNVEV (reference sequence).

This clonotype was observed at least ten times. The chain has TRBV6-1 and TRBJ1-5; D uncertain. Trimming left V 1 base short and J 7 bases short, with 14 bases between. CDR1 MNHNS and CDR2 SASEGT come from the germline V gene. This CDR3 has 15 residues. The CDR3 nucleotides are TGTGCCAGCAGTGAAGTACAGCGGATAGGACAGCCCCAGCATTTT. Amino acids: CASSEVQRIGQPQHF.

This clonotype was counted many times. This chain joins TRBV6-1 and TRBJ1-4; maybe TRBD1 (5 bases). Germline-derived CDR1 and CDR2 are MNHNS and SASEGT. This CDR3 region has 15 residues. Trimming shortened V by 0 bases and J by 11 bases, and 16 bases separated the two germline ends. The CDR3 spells CASSEARSAWGKLFF. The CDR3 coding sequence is TGTGCCAGCAGTGAAGCGCGCTCAGCCTGGGGGAAACTGTTTTTT.

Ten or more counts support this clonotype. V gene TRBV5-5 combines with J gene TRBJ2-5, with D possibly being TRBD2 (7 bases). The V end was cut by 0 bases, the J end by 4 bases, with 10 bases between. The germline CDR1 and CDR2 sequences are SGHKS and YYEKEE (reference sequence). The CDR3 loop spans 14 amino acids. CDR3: CASSLEGGLETQYF. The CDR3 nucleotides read TGTGCCAGCAGCTTGGAGGGGGGGCTAGAGACCCAGTACTTC.

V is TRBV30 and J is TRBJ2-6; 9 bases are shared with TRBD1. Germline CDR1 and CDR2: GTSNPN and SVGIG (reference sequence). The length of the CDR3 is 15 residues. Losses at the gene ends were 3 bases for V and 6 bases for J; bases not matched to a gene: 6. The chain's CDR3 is CAWRAKQGAANVLTF. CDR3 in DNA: TGTGCCTGGAGAGCAAAACAGGGGGCGGCCAACGTCCTGACTTTC.

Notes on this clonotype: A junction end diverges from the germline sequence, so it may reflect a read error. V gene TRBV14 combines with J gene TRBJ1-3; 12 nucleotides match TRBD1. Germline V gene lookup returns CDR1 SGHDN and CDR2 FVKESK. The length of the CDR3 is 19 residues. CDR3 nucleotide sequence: TGTGCCAGCAGCCACCGCCGGGACAGGGGGCGACCTTCTGGAAACACCGTATATTTT. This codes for CASSHRRDRGRPSGNTVYF.

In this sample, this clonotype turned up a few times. The CDR3 spells CAWSVGQNSNEKLFF. The CDR3 nucleotides are TGTGCCTGGAGTGTAGGGCAGAACAGTAATGAAAAACTGTTTTTT. The rearrangement joins TRBV30 to TRBJ1-4, with unresolved D. Per germline, CDR1 GTSNPN and CDR2 SVGIG (reference sequence). CDR3 length: 15 amino acids. Trimming removed 0 bases at V and 4 bases at J, with 12 bases between.

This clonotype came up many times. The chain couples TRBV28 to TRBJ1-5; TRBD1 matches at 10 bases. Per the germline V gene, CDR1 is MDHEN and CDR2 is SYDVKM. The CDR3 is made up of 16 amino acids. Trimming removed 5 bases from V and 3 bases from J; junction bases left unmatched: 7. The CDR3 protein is CASSPTDRGDNQPQHF. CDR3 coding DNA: TGTGCCAGCAGTCCGACGGACAGGGGGGACAATCAGCCCCAGCATTTT.

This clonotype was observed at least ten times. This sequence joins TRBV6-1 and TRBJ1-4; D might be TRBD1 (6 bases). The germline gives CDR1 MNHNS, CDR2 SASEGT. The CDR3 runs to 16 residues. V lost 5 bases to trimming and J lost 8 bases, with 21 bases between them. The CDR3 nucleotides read TGTGCCAGCAGTCCCCCCCGGTTGGGGGGCGGCGAAAAACTGTTTTTT. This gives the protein CASSPPRLGGGEKLFF.

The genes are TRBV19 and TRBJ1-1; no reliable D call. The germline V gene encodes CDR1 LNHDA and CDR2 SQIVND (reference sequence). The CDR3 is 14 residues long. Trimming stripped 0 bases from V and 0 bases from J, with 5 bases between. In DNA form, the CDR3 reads TGTGCCAGTAGTATAGATTACCTGAACACTGAAGCTTTCTTT. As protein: CASSIDYLNTEAFF.

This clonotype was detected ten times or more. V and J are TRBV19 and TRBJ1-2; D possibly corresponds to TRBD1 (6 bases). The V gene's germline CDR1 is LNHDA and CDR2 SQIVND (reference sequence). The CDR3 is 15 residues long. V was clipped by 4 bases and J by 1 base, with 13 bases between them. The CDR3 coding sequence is TGTGCCAGTAGTACGAGGACAGAACTTAACTATGGCTACACCTTC. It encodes CASSTRTELNYGYTF.

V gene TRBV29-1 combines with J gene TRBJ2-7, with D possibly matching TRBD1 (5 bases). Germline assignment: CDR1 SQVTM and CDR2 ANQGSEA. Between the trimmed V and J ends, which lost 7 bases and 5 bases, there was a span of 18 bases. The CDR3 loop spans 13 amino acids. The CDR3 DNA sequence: TGCAGCGCCGTCGGGCAGGGAATCGACGAGCAGTACTTC. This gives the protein CSAVGQGIDEQYF.

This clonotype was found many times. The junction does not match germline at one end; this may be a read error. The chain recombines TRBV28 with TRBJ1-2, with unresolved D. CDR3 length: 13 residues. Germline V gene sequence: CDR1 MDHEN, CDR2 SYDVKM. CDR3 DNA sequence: TGTGCCAGCAGCGTCCCGGACTCCTATGACTACACCTTC. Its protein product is CASSVPDSYDYTF.

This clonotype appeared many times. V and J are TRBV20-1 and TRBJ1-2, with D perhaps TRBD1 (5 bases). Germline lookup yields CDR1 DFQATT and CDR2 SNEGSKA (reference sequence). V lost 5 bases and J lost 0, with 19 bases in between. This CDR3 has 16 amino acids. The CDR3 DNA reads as TGCAGTGCTCCGCCGGAATGGGGCAGGGCTAACTATGGCTACACCTTC. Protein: CSAPPEWGRANYGYTF.

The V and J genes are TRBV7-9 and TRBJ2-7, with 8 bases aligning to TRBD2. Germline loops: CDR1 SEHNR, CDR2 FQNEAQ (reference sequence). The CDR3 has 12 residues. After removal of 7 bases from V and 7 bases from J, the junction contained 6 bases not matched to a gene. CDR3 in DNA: TGTGCCAGCACCCCGGGGGGGCGGGAGCAGTACTTC. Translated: CASTPGGREQYF.